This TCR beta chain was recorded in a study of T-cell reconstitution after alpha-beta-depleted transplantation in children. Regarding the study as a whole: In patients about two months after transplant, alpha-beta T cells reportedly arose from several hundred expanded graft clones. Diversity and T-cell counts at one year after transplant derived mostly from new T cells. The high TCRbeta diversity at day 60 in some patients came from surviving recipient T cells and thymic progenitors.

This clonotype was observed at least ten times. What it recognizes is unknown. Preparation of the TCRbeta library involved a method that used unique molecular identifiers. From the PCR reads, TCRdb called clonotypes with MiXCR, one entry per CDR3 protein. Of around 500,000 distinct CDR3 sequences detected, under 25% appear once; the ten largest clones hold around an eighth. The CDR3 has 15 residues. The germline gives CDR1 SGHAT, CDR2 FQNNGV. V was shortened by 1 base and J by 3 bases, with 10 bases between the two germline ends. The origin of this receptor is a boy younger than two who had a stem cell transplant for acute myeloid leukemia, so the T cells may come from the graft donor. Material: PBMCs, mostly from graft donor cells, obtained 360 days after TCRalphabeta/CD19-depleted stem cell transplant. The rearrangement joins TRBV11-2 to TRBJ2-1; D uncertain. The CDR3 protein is CASSLVLRVYNEQFF. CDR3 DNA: TGTGCCAGCAGCTTAGTACTCCGAGTCTACAATGAGCAGTTCTTC.